These T cell receptor beta chains were read from a single sample in a study of blood T cell repertoires in COVID-19. Sequencing was performed with immunoSEQ multiplex PCR; in TCRdb, only in-frame clones are kept and a portion is missing. The sample has about 200,000 clones; roughly 83% are singletons. Input material: PBMCs or T cells enriched from blood (not recorded which). These receptors came from a man in his forties or fifties with acute COVID-19. Both conserved end residues are part of each CDR3.

V gene	J gene	CDR3 protein
TRBV24-1	TRBJ2-1	CATSDFLGGSNEQFF
TRBV9	TRBJ2-5	CASSAHPSDQYF
TRBV5-1	TRBJ2-1	CASRGLAGVKGRDNEQFF
TRBV5-5	TRBJ2-3	CASSLGEVPDTQYF
TRBV19	TRBJ2-3	CASSIRLAADTQYF
TRBV6-4	TRBJ2-5	CASPNIDREYF
TRBV6-1	TRBJ1-2	CASSEDESGTASPNYGYTF
TRBV5-6	TRBJ1-3	CASSSLGGSSDTIYF
TRBV2	TRBJ2-7	CASKWHDYYEQYF
TRBV9	TRBJ1-2	CASSVGDRVDGYTF
TRBV30	TRBJ1-4	CAWSVRTGGEKLFF
TRBV28	TRBJ2-7	CASSFFRTGDYEQYF
TRBV18	TRBJ1-5	CASSPNAIGVQPQHF
TRBV5-1	TRBJ2-2	CASSEAITGELFF
TRBV7-9	TRBJ1-1	CASSFGLSRGTEAFF
TRBV6-5	TRBJ1-2	CASLTGTVTNYGYTF
TRBV30	TRBJ1-5	CAYQPGQPNQPQHF
TRBV28	TRBJ1-1	CASTWRGNTEAFF
TRBV11-2	TRBJ2-6	CASSLRGKGANVLTF
TRBV6-5	TRBJ2-5	CASSYRGLAPQETQYF
TRBV27	TRBJ1-1	CASTTYAGQGEAFF
TRBV5-1	TRBJ1-6	CASSWGQRFYNSPLHF
TRBV30	TRBJ1-5	CAWTHRGNQPQHF
TRBV4-1	TRBJ1-5	CASSQGGSNQPQHF
TRBV6-5	TRBJ2-2	CASSYSSTGELFF
TRBV16	TRBJ2-1	CASSQYGVEQFF
TRBV19	TRBJ2-1	CASSTGAGPYNEQFF
TRBV5-1	TRBJ1-6	CASSQNGQGSDSPLHF
TRBV19	TRBJ2-1	CASNPGLANEQFF
TRBV4-2	TRBJ2-2	CASSLPGLAGSGELFF
TRBV6-6	TRBJ2-7	CASSQLGAGQGPYEQYF
TRBV27	TRBJ1-5	CASSSSRGSNQPQHF
TRBV6-6	TRBJ2-4	CASNLGGVGAKNIQYF
TRBV10-3	TRBJ1-4	CAISGQVGEKLFF
TRBV6-1	TRBJ1-6	CASSEFDRDSPLHF
TRBV11-2	TRBJ1-4	CASSSGNQEKLFF
TRBV11-2	TRBJ2-1	CASNLGLAGSYNEQFF
TRBV10-3	TRBJ2-7	CAISRGSYEQYF
TRBV7-2	TRBJ2-1	CASSFGFAPSGRGDEQFF
TRBV19	TRBJ2-3	CASSIGPFLTRTDTQYF
TRBV28	TRBJ1-1	CASTTGSMNTEAFF
TRBV13	TRBJ2-1	CASSLEGWGGERKSNEQFF
TRBV28	TRBJ1-5	CASRPASGRENQPQHF
TRBV11-3	TRBJ2-7	CASSLSGKSYEQYF
TRBV6-5	TRBJ1-2	CASSYSAGLRDGYTF
TRBV7-2	TRBJ2-1	CASTQGGLAGAEQFF
TRBV10-1	TRBJ2-2	CASSDPLRGCTGELFF
TRBV7-2	TRBJ2-5	CASSLSQGETQYF
TRBV11-2	TRBJ2-1	CASSLFPSDNEQFF
TRBV19	TRBJ2-7	CASSIDSTGAAEQYF
TRBV5-1	TRBJ2-3	CASSLSRQGEDTQYF
TRBV27	TRBJ1-6	CASSGTRSPLHF
TRBV9	TRBJ2-1	CASSVGGFNNEQFF
TRBV9	TRBJ1-2	CASRSTRDRAGGYTF
TRBV7-3	TRBJ2-7	CASSPSGFVHEQYF
TRBV2	TRBJ2-1	CASRGAGVNEQFF